This T cell receptor beta chain was observed in a study of siplizumab effects on memory and regulatory T cells. On this clone: Its antigen is as yet unknown.

V shed 5 bases and J shed 3 bases, with 14 bases lying between them. CDR3 length: 15 residues. Per the germline V gene, CDR1 is SEHNR and CDR2 is FQNEAQ (reference sequence). It was approximately 9.8 x 10^4 TCR templates that were assayed per sample. Sequencing was performed with immunoSEQ multiplex PCR; in TCRdb, only in-frame clones are kept and a portion is missing. The data contain more than 85,000 clones, about 87% of them singletons. General study results and limits: No functional test confirmed suppression by proliferating siplizumab-culture Tregs. Mappable alloreactive CD4+ clones were on average 68.8% Treg-derived with siplizumab, around 26% in controls.

This receptor was obtained from a human donor in good health. The sample was CD4+ T cells sorted from blood. The gene calls are TRBV7-9 and TRBJ1-3, with D perhaps matching TRBD1 (5 bases). In nucleotides, the CDR3 is TGTGCCAGCAGCCCCATGAGCAGGGTTGGAAACACCATATATTTT. Translation gives CASSPMSRVGNTIYF.